The rows below give T cell receptor beta chains drawn from one sample of a study of shared clonotypes between healthy human individuals. Data came from immunoSEQ multiplex PCR; TCRdb stores just in-frame clones and leaves some out. This sample carries approximately 1.5 million clones, 98% of them seen once, and the ten largest clones take approximately 0.38%. The sample comprised naive CD4+ T cells sorted from blood. These TCRs come from a man between 25 and 39 years old in good health. The CDR3 runs from the conserved cysteine through the conserved F or W. Fields, in order: V gene, D gene, clone size, J gene, CDR3 protein, CDR3 DNA. A D gene is named only where the DNA matches it firmly. Rows may omit the clone size; those that give it use once, few, many or a size class.

V gene: TRBV7-8
D gene: TRBD1
clone size: NA
J gene: TRBJ2-7
CDR3 protein: CASSADRGEQYF
CDR3 DNA: TGTGCCAGCAGCGCGGACAGGGGAGAGCAGTACTTC

V gene: TRBV9
D gene: NA
clone size: NA
J gene: TRBJ1-5
CDR3 protein: CASSPTGNQPQHF
CDR3 DNA: TGTGCCAGCAGCCCAACAGGGAACCAGCCCCAGCATTTT

V gene: TRBV18
D gene: TRBD1
clone size: NA
J gene: TRBJ2-1
CDR3 protein: CASSPQGQGYNEQFF
CDR3 DNA: TGTGCCAGCTCACCACAAGGACAGGGATACAATGAGCAGTTCTTC

V gene: TRBV5-1
D gene: NA
clone size: NA
J gene: TRBJ2-7
CDR3 protein: CASSLSSAAYEQYF
CDR3 DNA: TGCGCCAGCAGCTTGTCGTCGGCAGCCTACGAGCAGTACTTC

V gene: TRBV6-5
D gene: NA
clone size: NA
J gene: TRBJ2-5
CDR3 protein: CASSYSGSARETQYF
CDR3 DNA: TGTGCCAGCAGTTACTCCGGATCAGCCCGGGAGACCCAGTACTTC

V gene: TRBV27
D gene: TRBD1
clone size: NA
J gene: TRBJ1-4
CDR3 protein: CASSLLGTGREKLFF
CDR3 DNA: TGTGCCAGCAGTTTATTGGGGACAGGGAGGGAAAAACTGTTTTTT

V gene: TRBV5-1
D gene: NA
clone size: NA
J gene: TRBJ2-1
CDR3 protein: CASSPLPDRNEQFF
CDR3 DNA: TGCGCCAGCAGCCCCCTCCCCGATAGGAATGAGCAGTTCTTC

V gene: TRBV9
D gene: NA
clone size: few
J gene: TRBJ2-7
CDR3 protein: CASSVAGKGYEQYF
CDR3 DNA: TGTGCCAGCAGCGTAGCGGGGAAGGGCTACGAGCAGTACTTC

V gene: TRBV9
D gene: NA
clone size: once
J gene: TRBJ1-2
CDR3 protein: CASSVSPGNYGYTF
CDR3 DNA: TGTGCCAGCAGCGTATCGCCCGGCAACTATGGCTACACCTTC

V gene: TRBV5-4
D gene: TRBD2
clone size: NA
J gene: TRBJ2-3
CDR3 protein: CASSSGLAGAADTQYF
CDR3 DNA: TGTGCCAGCAGCTCAGGACTAGCGGGAGCGGCAGATACGCAGTATTTT

V gene: TRBV4-3
D gene: NA
clone size: NA
J gene: TRBJ2-7
CDR3 protein: CASSQDLGQGYYEQYF
CDR3 DNA: TGCGCCAGCAGCCAAGATTTAGGCCAGGGATACTACGAGCAGTACTTC

V gene: TRBV19
D gene: NA
clone size: NA
J gene: TRBJ2-7
CDR3 protein: CASSPEGGYSYEQYF
CDR3 DNA: TGTGCCAGTTCCCCAGAGGGGGGCTACTCCTACGAGCAGTACTTC

V gene: TRBV27
D gene: NA
clone size: NA
J gene: TRBJ2-1
CDR3 protein: CASRTGVYNEQFF
CDR3 DNA: TGTGCCAGCAGGACGGGGGTTTACAATGAGCAGTTCTTC

V gene: TRBV2
D gene: TRBD1
clone size: NA
J gene: TRBJ2-3
CDR3 protein: CASTGTGYTDTQYF
CDR3 DNA: TGTGCCAGCACCGGGACAGGGTACACAGATACGCAGTATTTT

V gene: TRBV4-3
D gene: NA
clone size: NA
J gene: TRBJ1-1
CDR3 protein: CASSQLGLMNTEAFF
CDR3 DNA: TGCGCCAGCAGCCAGTTGGGCCTAATGAACACTGAAGCTTTCTTT

V gene: TRBV7-9
D gene: NA
clone size: NA
J gene: TRBJ1-3
CDR3 protein: CASSLGTAGNTIYF
CDR3 DNA: TGTGCCAGCAGCTTAGGGACCGCTGGAAACACCATATATTTT

V gene: TRBV2
D gene: TRBD2
clone size: NA
J gene: TRBJ2-5
CDR3 protein: CASIGVLTSGTQYF
CDR3 DNA: TGTGCCAGCATCGGAGTGTTAACTAGCGGGACCCAGTACTTC

V gene: TRBV6-1
D gene: NA
clone size: NA
J gene: TRBJ1-3
CDR3 protein: CASSEGSLGAGNTIYF
CDR3 DNA: TGTGCCAGCAGTGAAGGTTCCTTGGGGGCTGGAAACACCATATATTTT

V gene: TRBV28
D gene: NA
clone size: NA
J gene: TRBJ1-2
CDR3 protein: CASSPPGYGYTF
CDR3 DNA: TGTGCCAGCAGCCCTCCGGGCTATGGCTACACCTTC

V gene: TRBV5-1
D gene: NA
clone size: once
J gene: TRBJ2-3
CDR3 protein: CASSLEGFTDTQYF
CDR3 DNA: TGCGCCAGCAGCCTGGAGGGGTTCACAGATACGCAGTATTTT

V gene: TRBV21-1
D gene: NA
clone size: NA
J gene: TRBJ2-3
CDR3 protein: CASSCSGPATDTQYF
CDR3 DNA: TGTGCCAGCAGCTGTAGCGGCCCAGCCACAGATACGCAGTATTTT

V gene: TRBV9
D gene: TRBD2
clone size: NA
J gene: TRBJ2-1
CDR3 protein: CASSAEAGVKFF
CDR3 DNA: TGTGCCAGCAGCGCGGAAGCGGGAGTGAAGTTCTTC

V gene: TRBV5-1
D gene: TRBD2
clone size: NA
J gene: TRBJ2-5
CDR3 protein: CASRLAEETQYF
CDR3 DNA: TGCGCCAGCAGACTAGCGGAAGAGACCCAGTACTTC

V gene: TRBV7-9
D gene: NA
clone size: NA
J gene: TRBJ2-7
CDR3 protein: CASSHSGEQYF
CDR3 DNA: TGTGCCAGCAGCCACTCGGGCGAGCAGTACTTC

V gene: TRBV7-6
D gene: NA
clone size: NA
J gene: TRBJ2-2
CDR3 protein: CASSLVLRVGLNTGELFF
CDR3 DNA: TGTGCCAGCAGCTTAGTGCTTAGAGTGGGGTTGAACACCGGGGAGCTGTTTTTT

V gene: TRBV7-9
D gene: NA
clone size: NA
J gene: TRBJ1-4
CDR3 protein: CASSLDSYNEKLFF
CDR3 DNA: TGTGCCAGCAGTTTGGACAGTTATAATGAAAAACTGTTTTTT

V gene: TRBV9
D gene: TRBD2
clone size: NA
J gene: TRBJ2-1
CDR3 protein: CASSATPPLAGFYNEQFF
CDR3 DNA: TGTGCCAGCAGCGCGACCCCACCACTAGCGGGATTCTACAATGAGCAGTTCTTC

V gene: TRBV19
D gene: TRBD1
clone size: NA
J gene: TRBJ1-5
CDR3 protein: CASSMGTGTLNQPQHF
CDR3 DNA: TGTGCCAGTAGTATGGGGACAGGGACCCTCAATCAGCCCCAGCATTTT

V gene: TRBV28
D gene: TRBD2
clone size: NA
J gene: TRBJ2-1
CDR3 protein: CASTQMLTLGLAGGDEQFF
CDR3 DNA: TGTGCCAGCACCCAAATGCTGACCCTGGGACTAGCGGGAGGTGATGAGCAGTTCTTC

V gene: TRBV6-1
D gene: TRBD2
clone size: NA
J gene: TRBJ2-1
CDR3 protein: CASSDKSGLAGFFSYNEQFF
CDR3 DNA: TGTGCCAGCAGTGACAAGTCGGGACTAGCGGGTTTTTTCTCCTACAATGAGCAGTTCTTC

V gene: TRBV5-1
D gene: TRBD1
clone size: once
J gene: TRBJ1-2
CDR3 protein: CASSLAPSAGQGSGYTF
CDR3 DNA: TGCGCCAGCAGCTTGGCCCCGTCGGCGGGACAGGGGTCGGGCTACACCTTC

V gene: TRBV7-2
D gene: NA
clone size: NA
J gene: TRBJ1-5
CDR3 protein: CASSLMRKNQPQHF
CDR3 DNA: TGTGCCAGCAGCTTAATGAGGAAGAATCAGCCCCAGCATTTT

V gene: TRBV5-1
D gene: TRBD1
clone size: NA
J gene: TRBJ1-2
CDR3 protein: CASSFTGGDYGYTF
CDR3 DNA: TGCGCCAGCAGCTTTACAGGGGGAGACTATGGCTACACCTTC

V gene: TRBV5-1
D gene: NA
clone size: NA
J gene: TRBJ2-7
CDR3 protein: CASTEGGLSTTGQYF
CDR3 DNA: TGCGCCAGCACCGAAGGGGGACTGTCGACTACGGGGCAGTACTTC

V gene: TRBV28
D gene: NA
clone size: NA
J gene: TRBJ2-3
CDR3 protein: CASSLPGATDTQYF
CDR3 DNA: TGTGCCAGCAGTTTGCCTGGGGCCACAGATACGCAGTATTTT

V gene: TRBV4-1
D gene: NA
clone size: once
J gene: TRBJ1-3
CDR3 protein: CASSQVHLGNTIYF
CDR3 DNA: TGCGCCAGCAGCCAAGTACATCTCGGAAACACCATATATTTT

V gene: TRBV5-1
D gene: NA
clone size: NA
J gene: TRBJ1-1
CDR3 protein: CASSLVGSRTEAFF
CDR3 DNA: TGCGCCAGCAGCTTGGTAGGGAGTCGGACTGAAGCTTTCTTT

V gene: TRBV15
D gene: NA
clone size: NA
J gene: TRBJ1-3
CDR3 protein: CATSRDFRNTIYF
CDR3 DNA: TGTGCCACCAGCAGAGATTTTCGAAACACCATATATTTT

V gene: TRBV5-1
D gene: NA
clone size: NA
J gene: TRBJ2-2
CDR3 protein: CASSLDPNTGELFF
CDR3 DNA: TGCGCCAGCAGCCTCGACCCGAACACCGGGGAGCTGTTTTTT

V gene: TRBV9
D gene: TRBD1
clone size: NA
J gene: TRBJ2-1
CDR3 protein: CASSYRQGSHNEQFF
CDR3 DNA: TGTGCCAGCAGCTATCGACAGGGGAGCCACAATGAGCAGTTCTTC

V gene: TRBV11-2
D gene: NA
clone size: NA
J gene: TRBJ2-7
CDR3 protein: CASSLTDYYEQYF
CDR3 DNA: TGTGCCAGCAGCTTAACGGACTACTACGAGCAGTACTTC

V gene: TRBV1
D gene: NA
clone size: once
J gene: TRBJ2-5
CDR3 protein: CTSSPPTSGNQETQYF
CDR3 DNA: TGCACCAGCAGCCCCCCGACTAGCGGGAACCAAGAGACCCAGTACTTC

V gene: TRBV7-9
D gene: TRBD2
clone size: NA
J gene: TRBJ2-5
CDR3 protein: CASRGGMYQETQYF
CDR3 DNA: TGTGCCAGCAGGGGAGGGATGTACCAAGAGACCCAGTACTTC

V gene: TRBV11-2
D gene: TRBD1
clone size: NA
J gene: TRBJ2-1
CDR3 protein: CASSPHRQGNEVF
CDR3 DNA: TGTGCCAGCAGCCCCCATCGACAGGGGAATGAGGTCTTC

V gene: TRBV4-1
D gene: TRBD1
clone size: NA
J gene: TRBJ1-2
CDR3 protein: CASSQGDRNYGYTF
CDR3 DNA: TGCGCCAGCAGCCAAGGGGACAGGAACTATGGCTACACCTTC

V gene: TRBV11-2
D gene: NA
clone size: NA
J gene: TRBJ1-2
CDR3 protein: CASSPSLDTGYTF
CDR3 DNA: TGTGCCAGCAGCCCGAGTTTGGATACGGGCTACACCTTC

V gene: TRBV5-4
D gene: NA
clone size: NA
J gene: TRBJ2-1
CDR3 protein: CASSYDYNEQFF
CDR3 DNA: TGTGCCAGCAGCTACGACTACAATGAGCAGTTCTTC

V gene: TRBV7-6
D gene: NA
clone size: NA
J gene: TRBJ2-3
CDR3 protein: CASSLGSRGARVDTQYF
CDR3 DNA: TGTGCCAGCAGCTTAGGCTCCAGGGGCGCTCGCGTAGATACGCAGTATTTT

V gene: TRBV6-5
D gene: NA
clone size: NA
J gene: TRBJ1-2
CDR3 protein: CASSSGSIYGYTF
CDR3 DNA: TGTGCCAGCTCTAGCGGGTCGATCTATGGCTACACCTTC

V gene: TRBV20-1
D gene: NA
clone size: NA
J gene: TRBJ1-1
CDR3 protein: CSAGQFPEAFF
CDR3 DNA: TGCAGTGCTGGACAGTTTCCTGAAGCTTTCTTT

V gene: TRBV7-9
D gene: NA
clone size: NA
J gene: TRBJ2-1
CDR3 protein: CASSRDGYNEQFF
CDR3 DNA: TGTGCCAGCAGCCGCGACGGGTACAATGAGCAGTTCTTC

V gene: TRBV28
D gene: TRBD1
clone size: once
J gene: TRBJ1-5
CDR3 protein: CASSLDRDRQPQHF
CDR3 DNA: TGTGCCAGCAGCCTCGACAGGGACAGGCAGCCCCAGCATTTT

V gene: TRBV27
D gene: TRBD2
clone size: NA
J gene: TRBJ2-1
CDR3 protein: CASSFTSGVDTYNEQFF
CDR3 DNA: TGTGCCAGCAGTTTTACGAGCGGGGTCGATACGTACAATGAGCAGTTCTTC

V gene: TRBV2
D gene: TRBD1
clone size: NA
J gene: TRBJ1-1
CDR3 protein: CASSAETGAGEAFF
CDR3 DNA: TGTGCCAGCAGTGCAGAAACAGGGGCCGGAGAAGCTTTCTTT

V gene: TRBV14
D gene: TRBD2
clone size: NA
J gene: TRBJ2-1
CDR3 protein: CASSQSLAIPYNEQFF
CDR3 DNA: TGTGCCAGCAGCCAATCACTAGCGATTCCCTACAATGAGCAGTTCTTC